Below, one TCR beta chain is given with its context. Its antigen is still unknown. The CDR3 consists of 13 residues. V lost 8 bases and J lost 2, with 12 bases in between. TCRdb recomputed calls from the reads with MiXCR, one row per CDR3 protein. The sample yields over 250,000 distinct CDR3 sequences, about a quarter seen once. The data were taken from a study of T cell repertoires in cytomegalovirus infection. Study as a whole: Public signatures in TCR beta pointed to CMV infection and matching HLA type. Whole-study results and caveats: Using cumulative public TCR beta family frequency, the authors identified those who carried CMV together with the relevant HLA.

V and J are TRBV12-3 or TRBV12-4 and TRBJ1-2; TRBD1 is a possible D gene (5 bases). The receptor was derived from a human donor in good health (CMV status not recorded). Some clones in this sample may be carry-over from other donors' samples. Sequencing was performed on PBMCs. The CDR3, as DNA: TGTGCCAGCGCGTACAGGACAAACTATGGCTACACCTTC. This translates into CASAYRTNYGYTF.